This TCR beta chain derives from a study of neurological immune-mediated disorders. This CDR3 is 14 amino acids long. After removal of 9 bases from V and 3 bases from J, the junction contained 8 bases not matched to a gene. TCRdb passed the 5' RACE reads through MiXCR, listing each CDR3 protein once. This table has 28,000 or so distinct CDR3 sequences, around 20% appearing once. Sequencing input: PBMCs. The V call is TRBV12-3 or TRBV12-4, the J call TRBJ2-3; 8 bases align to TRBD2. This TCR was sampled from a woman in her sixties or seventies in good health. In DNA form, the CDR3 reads TGTGCCAGTTCCCTAGCGGGTGCAACAGATACGCAGTATTTT. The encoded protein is CASSLAGATDTQYF.